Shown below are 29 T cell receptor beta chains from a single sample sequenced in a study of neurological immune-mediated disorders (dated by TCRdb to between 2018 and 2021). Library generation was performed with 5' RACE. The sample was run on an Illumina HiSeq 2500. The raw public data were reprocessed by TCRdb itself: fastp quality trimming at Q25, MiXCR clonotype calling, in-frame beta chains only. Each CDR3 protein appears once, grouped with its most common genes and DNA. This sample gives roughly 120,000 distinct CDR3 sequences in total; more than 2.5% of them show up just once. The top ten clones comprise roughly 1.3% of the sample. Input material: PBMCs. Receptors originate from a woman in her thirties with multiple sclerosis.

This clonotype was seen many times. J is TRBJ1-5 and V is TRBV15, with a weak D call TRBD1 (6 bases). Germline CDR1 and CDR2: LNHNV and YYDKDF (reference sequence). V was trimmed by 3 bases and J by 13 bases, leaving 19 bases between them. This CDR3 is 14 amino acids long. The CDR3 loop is CATSRGGGSAFQHF. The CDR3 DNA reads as TGTGCCACCAGCAGGGGAGGGGGGTCGGCATTTCAGCATTTT.

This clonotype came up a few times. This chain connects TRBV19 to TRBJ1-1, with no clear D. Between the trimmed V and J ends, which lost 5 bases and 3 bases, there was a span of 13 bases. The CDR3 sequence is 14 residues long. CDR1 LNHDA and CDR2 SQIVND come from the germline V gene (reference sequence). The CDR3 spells CASSSLGPYTEAFF. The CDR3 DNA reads TGTGCCAGTAGTTCTCTAGGGCCCTACACTGAAGCTTTCTTT.

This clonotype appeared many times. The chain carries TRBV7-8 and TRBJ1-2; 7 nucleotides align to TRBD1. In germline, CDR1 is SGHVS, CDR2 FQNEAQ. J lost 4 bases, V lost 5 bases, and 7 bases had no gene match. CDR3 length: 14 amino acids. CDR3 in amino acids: CASSPGQAIYGYTF. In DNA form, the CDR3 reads TGTGCCAGCAGCCCTGGACAGGCAATCTATGGCTACACCTTC.

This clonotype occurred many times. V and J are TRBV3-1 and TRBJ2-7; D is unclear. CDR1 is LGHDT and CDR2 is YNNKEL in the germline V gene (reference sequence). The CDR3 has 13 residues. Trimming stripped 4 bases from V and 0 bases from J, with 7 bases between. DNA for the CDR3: TGTGCCAGCAGCCGCTCGACCTCCTACGAGCAGTACTTC. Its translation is CASSRSTSYEQYF.

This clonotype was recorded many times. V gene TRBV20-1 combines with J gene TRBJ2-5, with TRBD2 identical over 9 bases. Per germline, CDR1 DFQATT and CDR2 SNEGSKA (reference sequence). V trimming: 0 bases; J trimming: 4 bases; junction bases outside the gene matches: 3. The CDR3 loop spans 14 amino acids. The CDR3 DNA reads TGCAGTGCTAGAGATATGGGACTAGCAGAGACCCAGTACTTC. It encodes CSARDMGLAETQYF.

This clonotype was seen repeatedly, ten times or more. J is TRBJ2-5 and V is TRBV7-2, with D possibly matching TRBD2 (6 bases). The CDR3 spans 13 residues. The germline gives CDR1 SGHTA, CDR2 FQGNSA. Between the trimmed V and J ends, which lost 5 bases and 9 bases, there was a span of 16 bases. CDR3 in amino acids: CASSLGRELAQYF. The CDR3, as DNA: TGTGCCAGCAGCCTCGGACGGGAGTTGGCCCAGTACTTC.

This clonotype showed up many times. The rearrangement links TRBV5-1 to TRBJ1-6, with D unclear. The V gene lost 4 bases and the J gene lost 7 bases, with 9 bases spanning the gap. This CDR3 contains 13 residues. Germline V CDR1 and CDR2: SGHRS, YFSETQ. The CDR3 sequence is CASSPNTNSPLHF. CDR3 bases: TGCGCCAGCAGCCCAAACACCAATTCACCCCTCCACTTT.

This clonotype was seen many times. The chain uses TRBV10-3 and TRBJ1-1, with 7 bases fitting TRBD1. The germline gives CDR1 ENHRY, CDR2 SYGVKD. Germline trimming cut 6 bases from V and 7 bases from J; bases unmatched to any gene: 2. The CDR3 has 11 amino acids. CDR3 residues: CAIRDRLEAFF. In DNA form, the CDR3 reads TGTGCCATCAGGGACAGGCTTGAAGCTTTCTTT.

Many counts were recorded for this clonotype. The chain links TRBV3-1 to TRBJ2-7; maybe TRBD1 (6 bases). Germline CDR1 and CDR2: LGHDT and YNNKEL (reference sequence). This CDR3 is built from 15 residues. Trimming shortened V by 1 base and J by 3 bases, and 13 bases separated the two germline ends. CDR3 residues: CASSQAVGAYYEQYF. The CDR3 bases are TGTGCCAGCAGCCAAGCCGTGGGGGCTTACTACGAGCAGTACTTC.

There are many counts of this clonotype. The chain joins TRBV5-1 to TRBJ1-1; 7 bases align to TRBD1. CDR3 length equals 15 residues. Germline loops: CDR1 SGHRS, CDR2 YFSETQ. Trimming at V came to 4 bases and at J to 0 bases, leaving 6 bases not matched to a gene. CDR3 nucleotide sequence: TGCGCCAGCAGCGGAGGGACAGCCATGAACACTGAAGCTTTCTTT. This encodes CASSGGTAMNTEAFF.

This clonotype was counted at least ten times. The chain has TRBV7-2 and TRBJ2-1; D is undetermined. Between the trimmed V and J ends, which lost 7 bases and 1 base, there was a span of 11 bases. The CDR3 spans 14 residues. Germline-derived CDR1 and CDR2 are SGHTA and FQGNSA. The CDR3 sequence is CASMSQGSYNEQFF. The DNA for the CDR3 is TGTGCCAGCATGAGCCAAGGTTCCTACAATGAGCAGTTCTTC.

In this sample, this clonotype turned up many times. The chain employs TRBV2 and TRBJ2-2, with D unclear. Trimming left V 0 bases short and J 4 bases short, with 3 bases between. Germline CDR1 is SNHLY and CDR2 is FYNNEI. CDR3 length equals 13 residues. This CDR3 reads CASSEAGTGELFF. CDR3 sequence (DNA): TGTGCCAGCAGTGAAGCGGGCACCGGGGAGCTGTTTTTT.

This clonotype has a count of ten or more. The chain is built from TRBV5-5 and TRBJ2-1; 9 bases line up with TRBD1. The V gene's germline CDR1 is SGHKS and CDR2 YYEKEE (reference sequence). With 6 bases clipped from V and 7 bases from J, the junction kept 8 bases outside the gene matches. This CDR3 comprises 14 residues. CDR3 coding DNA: TGTGCCAGCAACCGGGACAGGGCAGGGAATGAGCAGTTCTTC. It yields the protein CASNRDRAGNEQFF.

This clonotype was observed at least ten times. The CDR3 spells CASRGDTDTQYF. CDR3 DNA: TGTGCCAGCAGGGGGGACACAGATACGCAGTATTTT. The V and J genes are TRBV7-2 and TRBJ2-3; D is perhaps TRBD1 or TRBD2 (5 bases each). Germline V gene lookup returns CDR1 SGHTA and CDR2 FQGNSA. This CDR3 has 12 amino acids. Trimming cost V 6 bases and J 2 bases, with 6 bases left between them.

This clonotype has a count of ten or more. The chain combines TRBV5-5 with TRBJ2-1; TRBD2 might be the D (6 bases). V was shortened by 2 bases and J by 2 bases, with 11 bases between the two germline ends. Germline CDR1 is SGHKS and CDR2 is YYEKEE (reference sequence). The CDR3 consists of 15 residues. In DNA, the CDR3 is TGTGCCAGCAGCTTCTCTGCGGGAACCTACAATGAGCAGTTCTTC. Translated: CASSFSAGTYNEQFF.

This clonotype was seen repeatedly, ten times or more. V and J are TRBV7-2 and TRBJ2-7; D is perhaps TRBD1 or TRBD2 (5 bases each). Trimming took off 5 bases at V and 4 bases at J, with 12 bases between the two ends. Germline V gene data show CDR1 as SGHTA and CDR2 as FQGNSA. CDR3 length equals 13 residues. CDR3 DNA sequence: TGTGCCAGCAGCCTCGGGACGGAATACGAGCAGTACTTC. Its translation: CASSLGTEYEQYF.

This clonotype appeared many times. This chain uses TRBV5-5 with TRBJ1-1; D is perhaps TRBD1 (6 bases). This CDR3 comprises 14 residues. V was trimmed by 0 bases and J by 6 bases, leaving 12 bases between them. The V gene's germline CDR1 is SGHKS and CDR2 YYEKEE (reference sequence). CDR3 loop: CASSLAGVRPEAFF. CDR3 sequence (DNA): TGTGCCAGCAGCTTGGCAGGGGTTCGACCTGAAGCTTTCTTT.

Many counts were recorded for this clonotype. This CDR3 is CASSYEWTYEQYF. The CDR3 DNA reads as TGTGCCAGCAGCTACGAGTGGACATACGAGCAGTACTTC. The gene calls are TRBV7-2 and TRBJ2-7, with a weak D call TRBD1 (5 bases). This CDR3 has 13 residues. The V end was cut by 4 bases, the J end by 4 bases, with 11 bases between. Looked up from germline, CDR1 is SGHTA and CDR2 is FQGNSA.

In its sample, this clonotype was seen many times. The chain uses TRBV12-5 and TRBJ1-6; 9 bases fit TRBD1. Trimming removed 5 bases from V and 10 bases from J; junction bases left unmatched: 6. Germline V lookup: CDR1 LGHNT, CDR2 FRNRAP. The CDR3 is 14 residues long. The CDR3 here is CASGVGQGPSPLHF. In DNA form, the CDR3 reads TGTGCTAGTGGTGTGGGACAGGGTCCATCACCCCTCCACTTT.

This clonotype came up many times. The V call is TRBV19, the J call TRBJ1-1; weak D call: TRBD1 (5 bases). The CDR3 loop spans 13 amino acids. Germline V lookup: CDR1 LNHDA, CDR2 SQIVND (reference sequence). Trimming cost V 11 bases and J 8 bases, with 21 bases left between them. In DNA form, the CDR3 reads TGTGCCGGATCCCGTGGGGGTGAGGCAGAAGCTTTCTTT. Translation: CAGSRGGEAEAFF.

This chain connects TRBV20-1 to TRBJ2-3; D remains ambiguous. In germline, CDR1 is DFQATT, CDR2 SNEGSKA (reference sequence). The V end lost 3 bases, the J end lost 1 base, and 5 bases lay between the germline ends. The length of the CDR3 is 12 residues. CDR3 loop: CSASAGTDTQYF. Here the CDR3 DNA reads TGCAGTGCTAGCGCGGGCACAGATACGCAGTATTTT.

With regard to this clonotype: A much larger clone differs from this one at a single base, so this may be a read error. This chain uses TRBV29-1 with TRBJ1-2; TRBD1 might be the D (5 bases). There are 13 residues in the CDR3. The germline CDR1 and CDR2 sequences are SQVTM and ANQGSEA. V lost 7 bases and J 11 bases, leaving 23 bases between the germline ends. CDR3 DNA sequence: TGCAGCGCTGCCGTGGGACCCTTACCGTGGTACACCTTC. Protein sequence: CSAAVGPLPWYTF.

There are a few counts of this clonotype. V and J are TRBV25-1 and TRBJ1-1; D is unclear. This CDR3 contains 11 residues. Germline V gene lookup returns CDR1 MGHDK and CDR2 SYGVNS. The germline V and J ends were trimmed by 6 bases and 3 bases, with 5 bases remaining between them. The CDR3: CASSGYTEAFF. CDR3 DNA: TGTGCCAGCAGCGGGTACACTGAAGCTTTCTTT.

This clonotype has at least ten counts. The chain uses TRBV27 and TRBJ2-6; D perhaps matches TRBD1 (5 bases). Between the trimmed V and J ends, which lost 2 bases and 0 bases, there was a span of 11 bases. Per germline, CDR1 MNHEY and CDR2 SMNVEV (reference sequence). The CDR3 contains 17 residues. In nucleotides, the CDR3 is TGTGCCAGCAGTTTACAGGGCCACCTCTCTGGGGCCAACGTCCTGACTTTC. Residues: CASSLQGHLSGANVLTF.

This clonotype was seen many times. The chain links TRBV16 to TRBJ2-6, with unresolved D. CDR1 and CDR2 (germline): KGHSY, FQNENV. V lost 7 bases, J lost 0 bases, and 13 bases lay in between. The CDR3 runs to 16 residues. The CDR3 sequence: CASTPSLGSGANVLTF. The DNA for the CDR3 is TGTGCCAGCACCCCGTCTCTGGGCTCTGGGGCCAACGTCCTGACTTTC.

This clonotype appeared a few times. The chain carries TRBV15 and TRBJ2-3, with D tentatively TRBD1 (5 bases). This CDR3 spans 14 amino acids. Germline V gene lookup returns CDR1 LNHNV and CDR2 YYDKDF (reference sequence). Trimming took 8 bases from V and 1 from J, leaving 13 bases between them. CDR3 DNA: TGTGCCACCCGTTGGGGCGGTGGCACAGATACGCAGTATTTT. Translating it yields CATRWGGGTDTQYF.

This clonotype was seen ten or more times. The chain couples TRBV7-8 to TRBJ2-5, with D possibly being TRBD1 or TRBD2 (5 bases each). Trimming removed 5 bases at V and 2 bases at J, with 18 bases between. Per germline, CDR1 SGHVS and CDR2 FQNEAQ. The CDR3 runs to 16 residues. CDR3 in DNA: TGTGCCAGCAGCCGACCCACTAGGGGAGAACAAGAGACCCAGTACTTC. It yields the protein CASSRPTRGEQETQYF.

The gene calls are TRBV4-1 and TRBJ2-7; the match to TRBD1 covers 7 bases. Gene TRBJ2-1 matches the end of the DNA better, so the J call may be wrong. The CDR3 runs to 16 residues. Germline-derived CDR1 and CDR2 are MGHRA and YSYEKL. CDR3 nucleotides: TGCGCCAGCAGCCAGGAAACCCGACAGGGATTCTACGAGCAGTTCTTC. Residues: CASSQETRQGFYEQFF.

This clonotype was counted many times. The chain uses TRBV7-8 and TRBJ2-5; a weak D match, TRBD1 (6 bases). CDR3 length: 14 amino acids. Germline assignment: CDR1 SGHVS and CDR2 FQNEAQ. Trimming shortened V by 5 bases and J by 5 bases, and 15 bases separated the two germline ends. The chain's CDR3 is CASSPQGRLETQYF. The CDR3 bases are TGTGCCAGCAGCCCACAGGGACGCCTGGAGACCCAGTACTTC.